Presented here are 32 T cell receptor beta chains from one specimen sequenced in a study of cytomegalovirus exposure and HLA in healthy donors. Sequencing was performed with immunoSEQ multiplex PCR; in TCRdb, only in-frame clones are kept and a portion is missing. The data hold nearly 200,000 clones, with around 80% observed a single time. The sample was PBMCs. These receptors were collected from a woman in her thirties in good health and CMV-seropositive.

V is TRBV7-2 and J is TRBJ2-1; 8 positions match TRBD1. With 1 base clipped from V and 9 bases from J, the junction kept 8 bases outside the gene matches. Germline CDR1 SGHTA, CDR2 FQGNSA. CDR3 length: 15 residues. The CDR3 sequence: CASSLVSRQGPEQFF. CDR3 nucleotide sequence: TGTGCCAGCAGCTTAGTTTCGCGACAGGGGCCTGAGCAGTTCTTC.

In regard to this clone: The junction differs from germline at one of its ends, possibly a read error. V usage is TRBV7-7 and J usage is TRBJ2-1, with TRBD2 identical over 14 bases. Germline V CDR1 and CDR2: SSHAT, FNYEAQ (reference sequence). CDR3 size: 18 residues. The CDR3 DNA reads as TGTGCTAGCAGCTTAGGACTAGCGGGAGGCAGAATTTACAATGAGCAGTTCTTC. Translated: CASSLGLAGGRIYNEQFF.

The chain has TRBV10-3 and TRBJ2-7, with D possibly being TRBD1 (6 bases). In germline, CDR1 is ENHRY, CDR2 SYGVKD. V was trimmed by 10 bases and J by 4 bases, leaving 23 bases between them. CDR3 size: 15 residues. CDR3 nucleotides: TGTGCCACCTCCCGGGAAGGGGGTCCTATGTACGAGCAGTACTTC. It translates to CATSREGGPMYEQYF.

The chain couples TRBV6-6 to TRBJ2-5; D is undetermined. The CDR3 spans 14 residues. With 5 bases removed from V and 4 bases from J, the gap between germline ends came to 14 bases. Germline assignment: CDR1 MNHNY and CDR2 SVGAGI (reference sequence). CDR3 loop: CASSQVGRGETQYF. CDR3 bases: TGTGCCAGCAGTCAAGTTGGCCGCGGAGAGACCCAGTACTTC.

The chain employs TRBV19 and TRBJ1-5; perhaps TRBD1 as D (6 bases). Looked up from germline, CDR1 is LNHDA and CDR2 is SQIVND (reference sequence). This CDR3 is 16 amino acids long. The V and J ends lost 2 bases and 0 bases respectively, with 11 bases between them. The CDR3 bases are TGTGCCAGTAGTATAAGGCCAGGGGATAGCAATCAGCCCCAGCATTTT. The encoded protein is CASSIRPGDSNQPQHF.

The V gene is TRBV6-6, the J gene TRBJ1-5; D not certain. The CDR3 has 15 residues. CDR1 and CDR2 from the germline V gene are MNHNY and SVGAGI (reference sequence). V dropped 5 bases and J dropped 0 bases, with 11 bases sitting between them. CDR3 sequence reads: CASSRHSNSNQPQHF. As DNA, the CDR3 is TGTGCCAGCAGTCGCCACTCGAATAGCAATCAGCCCCAGCATTTT.

The chain joins TRBV29-1 to TRBJ1-1, with D unclear. The CDR3 is made up of 12 amino acids. The V gene's germline CDR1 is SQVTM and CDR2 ANQGSEA. V was trimmed by 1 base and J by 6 bases, leaving 9 bases between them. CDR3 nucleotides: TGCAGCGTTGAAGGGGAGTACCCTGAAGCTTTCTTT. Residues: CSVEGEYPEAFF.

The chain links TRBV7-9 to TRBJ1-1, with TRBD1 as a possible D gene (6 bases). The germline V gene has CDR1 SEHNR and CDR2 FQNEAQ (reference sequence). There are 13 residues in the CDR3. V shed 2 bases and J shed 4 bases, with 8 bases lying between them. The chain's CDR3 is CASSLMGATEAFF. CDR3 DNA: TGTGCCAGCAGCTTAATGGGGGCCACTGAAGCTTTCTTT. The whole variable domain, remainder taken from reference TRBV7-9 and TRBJ1-1, is DTGVSQNPRHKITKRGQNVTFRCDPISEHNRLYWYRQTLGQGPEFLTYFQNEAQLEKSRLLSDRFSAERPKGSFSTLEIQRTEQGDSAMYLCASSLMGATEAFFGQGTRLTVV.

Only one count was recorded for this clone. J is TRBJ1-1 and V is TRBV15, with D maybe TRBD1 (5 bases). V lost 1 base and J lost 3, with 15 bases in between. The CDR3 is made up of 16 amino acids. CDR1 and CDR2 (germline): LNHNV, YYDKDF (reference sequence). This CDR3 reads CATSRVAGFADTEAFF. For the CDR3, the DNA is TGTGCCACCAGCAGAGTTGCAGGGTTCGCGGACACTGAAGCTTTCTTT.

The V call is TRBV27, the J call TRBJ2-7; 7 nucleotides match TRBD2. J gave up 5 bases and V 6 bases, and 34 bases lay outside the gene matches. Looked up from germline, CDR1 is MNHEY and CDR2 is SMNVEV (reference sequence). The CDR3 has 22 amino acids. The CDR3 reads CASRPRTERSFPVRGVIHEQYF. The CDR3 DNA is TGTGCCAGCAGACCCCGGACGGAGCGCAGCTTTCCCGTTCGGGGGGTTATTCACGAGCAGTACTTC.

The chain couples TRBV28 to TRBJ2-1, with D possibly TRBD2 on 5 matching bases. CDR3 length equals 13 residues. Germline CDR1 is MDHEN and CDR2 is SYDVKM. Between the trimmed V and J ends, which lost 5 bases and 13 bases, there was a span of 18 bases. The CDR3 DNA reads as TGTGCCAGCAGTCTGATACCCGAACGGGATCAGTTCTTC. The encoded protein is CASSLIPERDQFF.

The chain combines TRBV28 with TRBJ1-2; 7 bases are a match to TRBD1. The CDR3 extends over 13 amino acids. CDR1 and CDR2 (germline): MDHEN, SYDVKM. The V gene end was trimmed by 3 bases and the J gene end by 8 bases; junction bases not matched to a gene: 6. CDR3 nucleotides: TGTGCCAGCAGTTTCGACAGGGTGGAGGGCTACACCTTC. Its translation: CASSFDRVEGYTF.

The V and J genes are TRBV30 and TRBJ2-1; 8 bases fit TRBD2. The CDR3 is 15 amino acids. CDR1 is GTSNPN and CDR2 is SVGIG in the germline V gene (reference sequence). V dropped 2 bases and J dropped 3; count of bases not matched to a gene: 6. CDR3 bases: TGTGCCTGGAGTCTAAGCGGGAGTTTCTACAATGAGCAGTTCTTC. This sequence encodes CAWSLSGSFYNEQFF.

CDR3 DNA: TGTGCCAGCAGCTTAGCGGCGACAGACAATGAGCAGTTCTTC. Translating it yields CASSLAATDNEQFF. The chain carries TRBV7-9 and TRBJ2-1, with a possible D match to TRBD1 (5 bases). CDR1 is SEHNR, CDR2 FQNEAQ, per germline (reference sequence). This CDR3 is built from 14 residues. V shed 0 bases and J shed 5 bases, with 8 bases lying between them.

This clone was seen at least ten times. J is TRBJ2-3 and V is TRBV19, with 8 positions matching TRBD2. J lost 0 bases, V lost 7 bases, and 9 bases had no gene match. The CDR3 runs 16 residues. Per the germline V gene, CDR1 is LNHDA and CDR2 is SQIVND (reference sequence). CDR3 amino acids: CASMAREGSSTDTQYF. The DNA of the CDR3 is TGTGCCAGTATGGCCCGGGAGGGTTCTAGCACAGATACGCAGTATTTT.

This chain uses TRBV7-9 with TRBJ2-5; tentative D call: TRBD2 (7 bases). Germline V gene lookup returns CDR1 SEHNR and CDR2 FQNEAQ (reference sequence). V shed 7 bases and J shed 5 bases, with 14 bases lying between them. CDR3 size: 13 residues. The CDR3 reads CASNPGGSETQYF. For the CDR3, the DNA is TGTGCCAGCAACCCGGGGGGCTCGGAGACCCAGTACTTC.

The chain carries TRBV2 and TRBJ2-7; D not certain. Trimming left V 3 bases short and J 2 bases short, with 5 bases between. The CDR3 has 12 amino acids. Germline loops: CDR1 SNHLY, CDR2 FYNNEI. As DNA, the CDR3 is TGTGCCAGCAGTGATGACACCTACGAGCAGTACTTC. Amino acid sequence: CASSDDTYEQYF. Full variable domain (remainder filled in from reference TRBV2 and TRBJ2-7): EPEVTQTPSHQVTQMGQEVILRCVPISNHLYFYWYRQILGQKVEFLVSFYNNEISEKSEIFDDQFSVERPDGSNFTLKIRSTKLEDSAMYFCASSDDTYEQYFGPGTRLTVT.

The CDR3 DNA follows: TGCGCCAGCAGCTTGGTTCCAGCGGGAGGATACGAGCAGTACTTC. Translation gives CASSLVPAGGYEQYF. V is TRBV5-1 and J is TRBJ2-7, with TRBD2 matching over 9 bases. The CDR3 runs 15 residues. The V gene end was trimmed by 0 bases and the J gene end by 4 bases; junction bases not matched to a gene: 5. Germline CDR1 reads SGHRS; CDR2 reads YFSETQ.

The genes are TRBV9 and TRBJ2-5, with 9 nucleotides matching TRBD2. This CDR3 comprises 14 residues. J was trimmed by 5 bases and V by 3 bases; bases with no gene match: 5. CDR1 SGDLS and CDR2 YYNGEE come from the germline V gene. This CDR3 is CASSAGLAYETQYF. The CDR3 coding sequence is TGTGCCAGCAGCGCGGGACTAGCATACGAGACCCAGTACTTC. Looking up the rest from reference TRBV9 and TRBJ2-5 gives the full variable domain: DSGVTQTPKHLITATGQRVTLRCSPRSGDLSVYWYQQSLDQGLQFLIQYYNGEERAKGNILERFSAQQFPDLHSELNLSSLELGDSALYFCASSAGLAYETQYFGPGTRLLVL.

The CDR3 region has the DNA TGTGCCAGCAGTTGGAGGAAGAACTATGGCTACACCTTC. Its translation: CASSWRKNYGYTF. The chain recombines TRBV27 with TRBJ1-2; D uncertain. V shed 4 bases and J shed 2 bases, with 8 bases lying between them. Germline CDR1 reads MNHEY; CDR2 reads SMNVEV (reference sequence). The CDR3 has 13 residues.

The chain is built from TRBV5-5 and TRBJ2-7; D possibly corresponds to TRBD2 (7 bases). V was shortened by 0 bases and J by 9 bases, with 19 bases between the two germline ends. The CDR3 is 15 residues long. Germline V gene lookup returns CDR1 SGHKS and CDR2 YYEKEE (reference sequence). CDR3 nucleotides: TGTGCCAGCAGCTTGGAGGGGGGGTCGCCTCCGAGGCAGTACTTC. Translated: CASSLEGGSPPRQYF.

V and J are TRBV6-6 and TRBJ2-2; D is perhaps TRBD1 (6 bases). Germline V lookup: CDR1 MNHNY, CDR2 SVGAGI (reference sequence). The CDR3 extends over 15 amino acids. The germline V and J ends were trimmed by 10 bases and 5 bases, with 20 bases remaining between them. The CDR3, as DNA: TGTGCCATTAATACAGGGAATGTGAGGACCGGGGAGCTGTTTTTT. Amino acids: CAINTGNVRTGELFF.

This clone was found once. V is TRBV5-4 and J is TRBJ1-1, with unresolved D. Between the trimmed V and J ends, which lost 4 bases and 5 bases, there was a span of 9 bases. Germline V gives CDR1 SGHNT, CDR2 YYREEE (reference sequence). The CDR3 spans 12 residues. The CDR3 DNA follows: TGTGCCAGCAGCATTGGCAGAACTGAAGCTTTCTTT. Translating gives CASSIGRTEAFF. The complete variable domain, with remaining parts taken from reference TRBV5-4 and TRBJ1-1, reads ETGVTQSPTHLIKTRGQQVTLRCSSQSGHNTVSWYQQALGQGPQFIFQYYREEENGRGNFPPRFSGLQFPNYSSELNVNALELDDSALYLCASSIGRTEAFFGQGTRLTVV.

V and J are TRBV19 and TRBJ2-1, with TRBD2 identical over 13 bases. Looked up from germline, CDR1 is LNHDA and CDR2 is SQIVND (reference sequence). V trimming: 5 bases; J trimming: 9 bases; junction bases outside the gene matches: 13. This CDR3 contains 17 residues. Here the CDR3 reads CASSPTGTSGIAGEQFF. DNA of the CDR3: TGTGCCAGTAGTCCTACCGGGACTAGCGGGATAGCGGGTGAGCAGTTCTTC.

The chain uses TRBV5-1 and TRBJ2-3; TRBD2 might be the D (5 bases). V was shortened by 4 bases and J by 6 bases, with 15 bases between the two germline ends. The CDR3 runs 14 residues. The germline V gene has CDR1 SGHRS and CDR2 YFSETQ. CDR3 residues: CASSPATSRDTQYF. DNA of the CDR3: TGCGCCAGCAGCCCCGCCACTAGTAGGGATACGCAGTATTTT.

This rearrangement joins TRBV29-1 to TRBJ1-1; D not resolved. Germline CDR1 is SQVTM and CDR2 is ANQGSEA. The CDR3 sequence is 13 residues long. V lost 3 bases to trimming and J lost 4 bases, with 12 bases between them. Here the CDR3 reads CSVEGEAGTEAFF. The DNA of the CDR3 is TGCAGCGTTGAGGGTGAGGCCGGCACTGAAGCTTTCTTT.

The V gene is TRBV6-6, the J gene TRBJ1-2, with D possibly TRBD1 on 6 matching bases. The CDR3 sequence is 13 residues long. The V end lost 4 bases, the J end lost 4 bases, and 10 bases lay between the germline ends. Germline CDR1 MNHNY, CDR2 SVGAGI (reference sequence). The CDR3 loop reads CASSSDRTYGYTF. The CDR3 nucleotides are TGTGCCAGCAGTTCAGACAGGACCTATGGCTACACCTTC.

The chain links TRBV13 to TRBJ1-1; TRBD1 is a possible D gene (5 bases). Looked up from germline, CDR1 is PRHDT and CDR2 is FYEKMQ (reference sequence). CDR3 length: 14 amino acids. The ends were cut back, 4 bases at V and 3 bases at J, with 12 bases in the middle. CDR3 residues: CASSSGGGDTEAFF. The CDR3 DNA follows: TGTGCCAGCAGCTCCGGGGGAGGGGACACTGAAGCTTTCTTT.

The table lists this clone with a count of one. The DNA of the CDR3 is TGTGCCAGCAGCTCATACAGGGGATTGTCACCCGCTAACTATGGCTACACCTTC. Translating gives CASSSYRGLSPANYGYTF. The chain employs TRBV13 and TRBJ1-2; 7 positions match TRBD1. CDR1 is PRHDT, CDR2 FYEKMQ, per germline (reference sequence). The CDR3 loop spans 18 amino acids. V was clipped by 4 bases and J by 0 bases; unmatched bases: 14.

Regarding this clone: A junction end diverges from the germline sequence, so it may reflect a read error. The CDR3 loop is CASSRDTPMLDF. As DNA, the CDR3 is TGTGCCAGCAGCCGGGACACCCCTATGCTGGACTTC. V gene TRBV7-2 combines with J gene TRBJ1-2, with D possibly TRBD1 on 6 matching bases. This CDR3 has 12 amino acids. Germline CDR1 and CDR2: SGHTA and FQGNSA.

The chain employs TRBV25-1 and TRBJ1-1; D is uncertain. The CDR3 runs to 12 residues. V gave up 7 bases and J gave up 0 bases, with 6 bases separating them. CDR1 is MGHDK and CDR2 is SYGVNS in the germline V gene. The DNA for the CDR3 is TGTGCCAGCATAGCTATGAACACTGAAGCTTTCTTT. Translating it yields CASIAMNTEAFF.

This chain connects TRBV28 to TRBJ2-1; 9 bases are shared with TRBD2. The V segment lost 8 bases and the J segment 3 bases; nucleotides outside the gene matches: 8. CDR1 and CDR2 (germline): MDHEN, SYDVKM. The CDR3 sequence is 15 residues long. The CDR3 sequence is CASLLTSGNYNEQFF. CDR3 nucleotide sequence: TGTGCCAGCCTCTTGACTAGCGGTAACTACAATGAGCAGTTCTTC.